This T cell receptor beta chain was retrieved from a study of blood T cell repertoires in COVID-19. Study details: Researchers got acute and convalescent COVID-19 samples from the United States, Italy and Spain. PBMCs, B-cell-depleted T cells, or T cells provided the cDNA or gDNA that made up the material.

Participants were aged roughly 18 to 90 years, lived in some 23 US areas, and enrolled virtually. V gave up 1 base and J gave up 4 bases, with 7 bases separating them. Germline values: CDR1 SGHAT, CDR2 FQNNGV. CDR3 length: 14 amino acids. Methods used by the authors: Estimation of nucleated cell counts relied on the amplification of reference gene primers. The table came from immunoSEQ multiplex PCR; TCRdb's copy has only in-frame clones and leaves some out. That table furnishes V, J and clone size, whereas the DNA furnished D and trimming. The sample gives 300,000 to 400,000 clones, 85% of which show up once; 1.9% is in the top ten.

The clonotype originates from a woman between 25 and 40 years old who had been exposed to COVID-19. The chain employs TRBV11-2 and TRBJ2-2; D gene ambiguous. The sequencing sample was made of PBMCs or T cells enriched from blood (not recorded which). CDR3 amino acids: CASSLAIITGELFF. The CDR3 nucleotides are TGTGCCAGCAGCTTAGCTATTATCACCGGGGAGCTGTTTTTT.